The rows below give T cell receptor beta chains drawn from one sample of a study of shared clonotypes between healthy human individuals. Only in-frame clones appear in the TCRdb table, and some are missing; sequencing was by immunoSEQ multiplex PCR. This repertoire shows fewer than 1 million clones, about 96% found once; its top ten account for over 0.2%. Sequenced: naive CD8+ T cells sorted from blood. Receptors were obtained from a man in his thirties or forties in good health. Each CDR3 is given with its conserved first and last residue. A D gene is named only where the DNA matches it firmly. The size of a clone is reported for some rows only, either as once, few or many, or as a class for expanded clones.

CDR3: CASSFLSDRPNYGYTF; DNA: TGTGCCAGCAGTTTTTTATCCGATCGTCCCAACTATGGCTACACCTTC; V: TRBV27; J: TRBJ1-2; size: NA; D: NA
CDR3: CASSVGGRALYTGELFF; DNA: TGTGCCAGCAGCGTGGGCGGGAGGGCCCTATACACCGGGGAGCTGTTTTTT; V: TRBV9; J: TRBJ2-2; size: once; D: TRBD2
CDR3: CASSAYLTSGRATDTQYF; DNA: TGTGCCAGCAGCGCTTACCTAACTAGCGGGAGGGCGACAGATACGCAGTATTTT; V: TRBV2; J: TRBJ2-3; size: NA; D: TRBD2
CDR3: CASMGRAATNEKLFF; DNA: TGTGCCAGCATGGGCAGAGCTGCAACTAATGAAAAACTGTTTTTT; V: TRBV2; J: TRBJ1-4; size: NA; D: NA
CDR3: CASSLETYEQYF; DNA: TGTGCCAGCAGCTTGGAGACCTACGAGCAGTACTTC; V: TRBV5-6; J: TRBJ2-7; size: once; D: NA
CDR3: CASSEARTVGWAGELFF; DNA: TGTGCCAGCAGTGAAGCTCGGACAGTGGGGTGGGCCGGGGAGCTGTTTTTT; V: TRBV2; J: TRBJ2-2; size: NA; D: NA
CDR3: CASSPILLGQGSNEQFF; DNA: TGTGCCAGCAGTCCTATTCTCCTAGGACAGGGCAGCAATGAGCAGTTCTTC; V: TRBV28; J: TRBJ2-1; size: NA; D: TRBD1
CDR3: CASSLMGDKNVDTQYF; DNA: TGTGCCAGCAGCTTGATGGGAGATAAAAACGTGGATACGCAGTATTTT; V: TRBV5-8; J: TRBJ2-3; size: NA; D: NA
CDR3: CASSHTTGENYEQYF; DNA: TGCGCCAGCAGCCACACGACAGGGGAAAACTACGAGCAGTACTTC; V: TRBV4-1; J: TRBJ2-7; size: NA; D: TRBD1
CDR3: CASSTRTLGGETQYF; DNA: TGTGCCAGTAGTACACGGACTCTCGGGGGAGAGACCCAGTACTTC; V: TRBV19; J: TRBJ2-5; size: NA; D: NA
CDR3: CASSYGAGGEQFF; DNA: TGTGCCAGCAGTTACGGGGCAGGGGGTGAGCAGTTCTTC; V: TRBV6-5; J: TRBJ2-1; size: NA; D: TRBD1
CDR3: CAWSVPQGRGTEAFF; DNA: TGTGCCTGGAGTGTCCCCCAGGGCAGGGGGACTGAAGCTTTCTTT; V: TRBV30; J: TRBJ1-1; size: NA; D: TRBD1
CDR3: CASSSTGTLVYGYTF; DNA: TGTGCCAGCAGCTCTACAGGGACTCTGGTCTATGGCTACACCTTC; V: TRBV14; J: TRBJ1-2; size: NA; D: NA
CDR3: CSVDGGDSGNTIYF; DNA: TGCAGCGTTGACGGGGGCGACTCTGGAAACACCATATATTTT; V: TRBV29-1; J: TRBJ1-3; size: NA; D: NA
CDR3: CASSGGQVQETQYF; DNA: TGTGCCAGCAGCGGTGGACAGGTTCAAGAGACCCAGTACTTC; V: TRBV9; J: TRBJ2-5; size: NA; D: TRBD1